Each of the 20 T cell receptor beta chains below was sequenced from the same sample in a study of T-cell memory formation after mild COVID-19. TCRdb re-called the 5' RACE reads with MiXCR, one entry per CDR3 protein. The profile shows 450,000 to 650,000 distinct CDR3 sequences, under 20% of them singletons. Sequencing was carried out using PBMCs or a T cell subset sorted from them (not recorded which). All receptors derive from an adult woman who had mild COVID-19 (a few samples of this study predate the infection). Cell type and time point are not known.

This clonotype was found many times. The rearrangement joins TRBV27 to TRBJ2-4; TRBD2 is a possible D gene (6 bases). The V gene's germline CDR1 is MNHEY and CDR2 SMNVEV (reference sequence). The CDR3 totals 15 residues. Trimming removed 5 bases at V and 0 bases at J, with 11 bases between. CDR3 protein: CASSRKGLAKNIQYF. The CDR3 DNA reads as TGTGCCAGCAGTCGAAAGGGACTAGCCAAAAACATTCAGTACTTC.

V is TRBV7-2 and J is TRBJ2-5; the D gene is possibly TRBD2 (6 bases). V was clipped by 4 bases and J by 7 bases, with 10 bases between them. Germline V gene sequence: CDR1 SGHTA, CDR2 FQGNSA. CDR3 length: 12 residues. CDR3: CASSSTGVTQYF. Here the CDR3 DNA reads TGTGCCAGCAGCTCGACGGGGGTGACCCAGTACTTC.

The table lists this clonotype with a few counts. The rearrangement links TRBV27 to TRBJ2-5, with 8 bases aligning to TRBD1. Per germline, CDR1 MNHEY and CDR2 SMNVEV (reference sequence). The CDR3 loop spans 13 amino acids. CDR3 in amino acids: CATATGVWETQYF. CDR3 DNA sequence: TGTGCGACGGCGACAGGGGTCTGGGAGACCCAGTACTTC.

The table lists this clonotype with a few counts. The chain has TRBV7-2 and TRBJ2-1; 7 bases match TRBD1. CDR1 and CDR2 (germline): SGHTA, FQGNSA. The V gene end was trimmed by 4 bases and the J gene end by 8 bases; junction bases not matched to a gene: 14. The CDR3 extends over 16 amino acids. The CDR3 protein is CASSSTGPTYWDEQFF. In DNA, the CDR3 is TGTGCCAGCAGCTCGACAGGGCCCACGTACTGGGATGAGCAGTTCTTC.

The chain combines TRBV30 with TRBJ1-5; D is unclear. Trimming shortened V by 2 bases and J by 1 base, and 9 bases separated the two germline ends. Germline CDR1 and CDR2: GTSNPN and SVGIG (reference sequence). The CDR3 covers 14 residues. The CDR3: CAWSSGTSNQPQHF. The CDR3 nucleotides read TGTGCCTGGAGTAGCGGAACGAGCAATCAGCCCCAGCATTTT.

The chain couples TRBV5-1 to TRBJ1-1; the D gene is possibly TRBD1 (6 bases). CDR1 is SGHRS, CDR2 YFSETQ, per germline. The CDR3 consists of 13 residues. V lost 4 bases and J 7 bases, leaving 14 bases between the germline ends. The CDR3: CASSGGGSGEAFF. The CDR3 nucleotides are TGCGCCAGCAGCGGAGGGGGGTCAGGTGAAGCTTTCTTT.

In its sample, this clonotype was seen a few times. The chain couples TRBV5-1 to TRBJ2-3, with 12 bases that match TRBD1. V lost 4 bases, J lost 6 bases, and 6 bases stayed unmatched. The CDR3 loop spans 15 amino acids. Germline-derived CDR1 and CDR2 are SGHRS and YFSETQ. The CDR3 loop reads CASSLTGTGGDTQYF. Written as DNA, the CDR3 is TGCGCCAGCAGCCTTACCGGGACAGGGGGCGATACGCAGTATTTT.

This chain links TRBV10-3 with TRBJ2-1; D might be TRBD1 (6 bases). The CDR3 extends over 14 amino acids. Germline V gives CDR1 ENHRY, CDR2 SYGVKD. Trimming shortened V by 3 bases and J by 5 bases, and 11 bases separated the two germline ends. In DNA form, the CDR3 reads TGTGCCATCAGTGAAGCAACAGGGAACAATGAGCAGTTCTTC. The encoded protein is CAISEATGNNEQFF.

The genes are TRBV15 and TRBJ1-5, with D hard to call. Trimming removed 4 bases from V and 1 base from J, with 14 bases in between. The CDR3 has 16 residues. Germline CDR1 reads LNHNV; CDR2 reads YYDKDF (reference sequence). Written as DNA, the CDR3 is TGTGCCACCAGCAACCCTCAGGAGAGGAGCAATCAGCCCCAGCATTTT. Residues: CATSNPQERSNQPQHF.

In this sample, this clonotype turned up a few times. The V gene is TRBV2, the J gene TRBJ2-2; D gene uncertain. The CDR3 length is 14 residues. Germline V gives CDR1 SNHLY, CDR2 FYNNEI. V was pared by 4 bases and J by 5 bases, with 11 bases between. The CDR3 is CASSALSPTGELFF. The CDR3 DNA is TGTGCCAGCAGTGCGCTATCGCCGACCGGGGAGCTGTTTTTT.

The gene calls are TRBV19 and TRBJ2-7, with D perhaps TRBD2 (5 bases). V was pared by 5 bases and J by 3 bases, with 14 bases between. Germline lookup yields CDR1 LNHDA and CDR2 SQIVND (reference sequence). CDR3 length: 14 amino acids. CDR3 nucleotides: TGTGCCAGTAGTCCCCGGGGTGGGGTCTACGAGCAGTACTTC. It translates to CASSPRGGVYEQYF. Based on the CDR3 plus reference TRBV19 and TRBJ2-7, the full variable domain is DGGITQSPKYLFRKEGQNVTLSCEQNLNHDAMYWYRQDPGQGLRLIYYSQIVNDFQKGDIAEGYSVSREKKESFPLTVTSAQKNPTAFYLCASSPRGGVYEQYFGPGTRLTVT.

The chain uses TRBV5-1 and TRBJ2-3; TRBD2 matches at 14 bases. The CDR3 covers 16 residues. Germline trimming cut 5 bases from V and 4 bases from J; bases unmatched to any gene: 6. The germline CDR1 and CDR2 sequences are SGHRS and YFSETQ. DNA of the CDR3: TGCGCCAGCAGACGGGGACTAGCGGGAGAACCAGATACGCAGTATTTT. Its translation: CASRRGLAGEPDTQYF.

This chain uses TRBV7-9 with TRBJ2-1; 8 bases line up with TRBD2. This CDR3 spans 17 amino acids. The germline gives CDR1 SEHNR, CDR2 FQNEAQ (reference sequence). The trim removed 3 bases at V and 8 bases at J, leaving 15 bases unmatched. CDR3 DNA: TGTGCCAGCAGCTTTGGACTAGCAGGTTCTTTCGGAGATGAGCAGTTCTTC. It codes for CASSFGLAGSFGDEQFF. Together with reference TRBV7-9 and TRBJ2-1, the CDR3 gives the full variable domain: DTGVSQNPRHKITKRGQNVTFRCDPISEHNRLYWYRQTLGQGPEFLTYFQNEAQLEKSRLLSDRFSAERPKGSFSTLEIQRTEQGDSAMYLCASSFGLAGSFGDEQFFGPGTRLTVL.

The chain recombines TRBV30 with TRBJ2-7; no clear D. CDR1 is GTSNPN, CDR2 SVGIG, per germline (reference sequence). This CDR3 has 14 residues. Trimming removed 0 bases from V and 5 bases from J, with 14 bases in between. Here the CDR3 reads CAWSVALTLNEQYF. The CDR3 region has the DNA TGTGCCTGGAGTGTGGCACTGACTCTGAACGAGCAGTACTTC.

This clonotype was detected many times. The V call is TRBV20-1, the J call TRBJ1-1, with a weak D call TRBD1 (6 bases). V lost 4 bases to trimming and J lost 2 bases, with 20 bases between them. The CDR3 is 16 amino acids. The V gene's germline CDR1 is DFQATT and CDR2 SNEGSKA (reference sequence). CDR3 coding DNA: TGCAGTGCTATGACTCAAAGGGGGTCCATCAACACTGAAGCTTTCTTT. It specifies CSAMTQRGSINTEAFF.

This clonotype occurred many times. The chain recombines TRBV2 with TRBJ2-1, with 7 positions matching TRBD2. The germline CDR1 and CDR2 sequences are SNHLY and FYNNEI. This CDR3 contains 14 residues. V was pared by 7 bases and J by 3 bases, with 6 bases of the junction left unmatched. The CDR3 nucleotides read TGTGCCAGCAATGGCGGGGGTTACTACAATGAGCAGTTCTTC. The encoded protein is CASNGGGYYNEQFF.

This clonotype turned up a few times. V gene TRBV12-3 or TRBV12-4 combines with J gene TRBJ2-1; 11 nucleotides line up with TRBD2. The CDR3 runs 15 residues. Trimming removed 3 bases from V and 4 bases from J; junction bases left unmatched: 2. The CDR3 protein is CASSFSGGGYNEQFF. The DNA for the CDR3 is TGTGCCAGCAGTTTTAGCGGGGGGGGATACAATGAGCAGTTCTTC.

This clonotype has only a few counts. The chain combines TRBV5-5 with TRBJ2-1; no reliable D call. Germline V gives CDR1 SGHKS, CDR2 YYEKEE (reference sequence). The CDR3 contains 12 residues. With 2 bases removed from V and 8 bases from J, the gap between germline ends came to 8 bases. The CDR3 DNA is TGTGCCAGCAGCTTCACTAAACATGAGCAGTTCTTC. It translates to CASSFTKHEQFF.

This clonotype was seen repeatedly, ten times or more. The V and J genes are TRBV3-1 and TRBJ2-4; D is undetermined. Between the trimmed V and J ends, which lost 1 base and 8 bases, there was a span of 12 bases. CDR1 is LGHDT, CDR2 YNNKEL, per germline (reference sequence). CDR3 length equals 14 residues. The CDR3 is CASSQAQQRYIQYF. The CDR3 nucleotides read TGTGCCAGCAGCCAAGCCCAACAGAGGTACATTCAGTACTTC.

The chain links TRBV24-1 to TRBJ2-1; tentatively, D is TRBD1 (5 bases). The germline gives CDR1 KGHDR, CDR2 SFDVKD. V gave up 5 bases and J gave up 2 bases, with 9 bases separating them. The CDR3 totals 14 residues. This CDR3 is CATSAPGTYNEQFF. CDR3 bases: TGTGCCACCAGTGCCCCAGGGACCTACAATGAGCAGTTCTTC.